Each of the 11 T cell receptor beta chains below was sequenced from the same sample in a study of identifying expanded T cells in peripheral blood. Repertoires were generated with immunoSEQ multiplex PCR, while TCRdb's copy carries only in-frame clones and drops some. The table lists about 97,000 clones, about 87% of them singletons, with roughly an eighth in the top ten. Sequencing was carried out using blood. These TCRs come from a person aged 18 to 75 in good health.

As DNA, the CDR3 is TGTGCCAGCATCAACATTTTAGCGGGGGGGCCGGAGGAGACCCAGTACTTC. It codes for CASINILAGGPEETQYF. The chain carries TRBV7-2 and TRBJ2-5, with 11 bases matching TRBD2. The CDR3 has 17 amino acids. V was clipped by 7 bases and J by 5 bases; unmatched bases: 15. The germline V gene encodes CDR1 SGHTA and CDR2 FQGNSA. The full variable domain, its missing parts supplied by reference TRBV7-2 and TRBJ2-5, is GAGVSQSPSNKVTEKGKDVELRCDPISGHTALYWYRQSLGQGLEFLIYFQGNSAPDKSGLPSDRFSAERTGGSVSTLTIQRTQQEDSAVYLCASINILAGGPEETQYFGPGTRLLVL.

In nucleotides, the CDR3 is TGTGCCAGTAGTGTAGGCGACAGGTCCAACCAGCCCCAGCATTTT. Translation: CASSVGDRSNQPQHF. The chain combines TRBV19 with TRBJ1-5; D is possibly TRBD1 (6 bases). Germline values: CDR1 LNHDA, CDR2 SQIVND (reference sequence). The CDR3 runs 15 residues. The V end was cut by 5 bases, the J end by 7 bases, with 18 bases between. Full variable domain (missing parts from reference TRBV19 and TRBJ1-5): DGGITQSPKYLFRKEGQNVTLSCEQNLNHDAMYWYRQDPGQGLRLIYYSQIVNDFQKGDIAEGYSVSREKKESFPLTVTSAQKNPTAFYLCASSVGDRSNQPQHFGDGTRLSIL.

The chain employs TRBV28 and TRBJ1-3; D gene uncertain. The V gene's germline CDR1 is MDHEN and CDR2 SYDVKM. The CDR3 sequence is 12 residues long. Trimming removed 7 bases at V and 0 bases at J, with 4 bases between. The CDR3 loop reads CASKSSGNTIYF. CDR3 DNA sequence: TGTGCCAGCAAAAGCTCTGGAAACACCATATATTTT.

The chain couples TRBV28 to TRBJ1-2; the D is unclear. Trimming removed 1 base at V and 3 bases at J, with 9 bases between. CDR1 MDHEN and CDR2 SYDVKM come from the germline V gene. The CDR3 sequence is 14 residues long. Here the CDR3 DNA reads TGTGCCAGCAGTTTATCACGGTCGTACTATGGCTACACCTTC. Its translation: CASSLSRSYYGYTF.

The chain links TRBV5-8 to TRBJ1-1; D gene unclear. Trimming cost V 2 bases and J 1 base, with 12 bases left between them. CDR1 is SGHTS and CDR2 is YDEGEE in the germline V gene. The CDR3 loop spans 15 amino acids. CDR3 in DNA: TGTGCCAGCAGCTTCGCCGGAGTGGAGAACACTGAAGCTTTCTTT. Protein sequence: CASSFAGVENTEAFF.

On this clone: Other DNA sequences from this sample encode an identical CDR3 as well. The V gene is TRBV7-8, the J gene TRBJ1-6; D is uncertain. Germline-derived CDR1 and CDR2 are SGHVS and FQNEAQ. The CDR3 contains 12 residues. Between the trimmed V and J ends, which lost 5 bases and 6 bases, there was a span of 5 bases. The chain's CDR3 is CASSAINSPLHF. As DNA, the CDR3 is TGTGCCAGCAGCGCTATTAATTCACCCCTCCACTTT.

J is TRBJ2-2 and V is TRBV5-1; no firm D call. Per the germline V gene, CDR1 is SGHRS and CDR2 is YFSETQ. V lost 3 bases, J lost 6 bases, and 6 bases lay in between. This CDR3 is 12 amino acids long. CDR3 amino acids: CASSYKPGELFF. The CDR3 DNA reads TGCGCCAGCAGCTATAAGCCCGGGGAGCTGTTTTTT.

This sequence joins TRBV7-5 and TRBJ2-1; no DNA check was done on the table's D call, TRBD2. TRBV7-5 is noted as a pseudogene. The CDR3 length is 18 residues. CDR3 in DNA: TGTGCCAGAAGCTTACCCCTTAGCGGGGGCCCAGGGTACAATGAGCAGTTCTTC. Translated, it gives CARSLPLSGGPGYNEQFF.

V and J are TRBV28 and TRBJ1-2; a possible D gene is TRBD1 (6 bases). Trimming stripped 3 bases from V and 8 bases from J, with 19 bases between. This CDR3 comprises 15 residues. The germline V gene has CDR1 MDHEN and CDR2 SYDVKM. The CDR3 bases are TGTGCCAGCAGTTTGTCCCCCGGGTCAGGGGTAGGCTACACCTTC. Its protein product is CASSLSPGSGVGYTF.

The chain joins TRBV10-3 to TRBJ1-4, with 7 bases lining up with TRBD1. CDR1 ENHRY and CDR2 SYGVKD come from the germline V gene. The CDR3 runs 13 residues. With V trimmed by 2 bases and J by 9 bases, 3 bases remained unmatched. CDR3 nucleotides: TGTGCCATCAGTGAGCTGGACAGGCAAAAACTGTTTTTT. Protein sequence: CAISELDRQKLFF.

This rearrangement joins TRBV2 to TRBJ1-1; perhaps TRBD1 as D (5 bases). V was cut by 7 bases and J by 1 base, with 10 bases left in between. Germline CDR1 is SNHLY and CDR2 is FYNNEI. This CDR3 is built from 13 residues. The CDR3: CASMVDRNTEAFF. The CDR3 DNA reads TGTGCCAGCATGGTTGACAGGAACACTGAAGCTTTCTTT.